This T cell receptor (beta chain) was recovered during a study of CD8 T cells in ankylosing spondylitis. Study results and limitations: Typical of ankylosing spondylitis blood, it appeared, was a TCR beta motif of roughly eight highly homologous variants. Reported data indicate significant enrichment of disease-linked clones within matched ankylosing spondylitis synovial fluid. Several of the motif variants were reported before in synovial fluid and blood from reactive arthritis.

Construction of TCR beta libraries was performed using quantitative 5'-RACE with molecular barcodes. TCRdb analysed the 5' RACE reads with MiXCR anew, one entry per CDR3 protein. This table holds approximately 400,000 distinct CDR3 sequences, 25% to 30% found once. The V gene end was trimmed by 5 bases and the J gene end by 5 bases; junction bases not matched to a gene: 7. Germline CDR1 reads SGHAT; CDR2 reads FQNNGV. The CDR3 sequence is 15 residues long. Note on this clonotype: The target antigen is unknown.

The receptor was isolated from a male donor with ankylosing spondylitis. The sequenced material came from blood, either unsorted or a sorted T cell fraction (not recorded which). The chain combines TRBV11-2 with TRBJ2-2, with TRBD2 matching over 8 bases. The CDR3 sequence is CASSLEAGGTGELFF. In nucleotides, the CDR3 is TGTGCCAGCAGCCTCGAGGCGGGAGGTACCGGGGAGCTGTTTTTT.